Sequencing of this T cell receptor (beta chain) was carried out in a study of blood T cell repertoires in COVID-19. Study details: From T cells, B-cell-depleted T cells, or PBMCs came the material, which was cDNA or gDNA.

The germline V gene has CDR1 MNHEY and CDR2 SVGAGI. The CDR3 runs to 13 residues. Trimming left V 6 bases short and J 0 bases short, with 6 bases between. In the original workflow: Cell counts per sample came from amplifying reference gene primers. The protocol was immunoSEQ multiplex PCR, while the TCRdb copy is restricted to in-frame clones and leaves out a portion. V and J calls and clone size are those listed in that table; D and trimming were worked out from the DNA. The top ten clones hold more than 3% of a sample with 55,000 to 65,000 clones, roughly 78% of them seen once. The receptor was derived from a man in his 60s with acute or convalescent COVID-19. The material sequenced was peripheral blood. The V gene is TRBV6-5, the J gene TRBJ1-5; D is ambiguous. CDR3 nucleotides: TGTGCCAGCAGCGCGTATAGCAATCAGCCCCAGCATTTT. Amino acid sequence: CASSAYSNQPQHF.